The entry that follows covers one T cell receptor beta chain sequence. Its specificity is unknown. This sample was taken from a study of T cell repertoires in cytomegalovirus infection. For the study at large: Well-studied HLA-B-restricted epitopes and recently identified HLA-C-restricted epitopes of CMV were both used in the study. Notes on the study in general: Carriers of CMV plus the relevant HLA were identified by cumulative public TCR beta family frequency. In two of eight donors, the top clonotype was HLA-C-restricted CMV-specific.

One entry per CDR3 protein results from TCRdb running MiXCR on the reads. This sample has hundreds of thousands of distinct CDR3 sequences, with about 39% found just once. Sequenced here: cultured PBMCs, sampled from culture after CMV antigen stimulation. This TCR was sampled from a human donor in good health (CMV status not recorded). Some clones in this sample may be carry-over from other donors' samples.

The CDR3 nucleotides are TGTGCCAGCAGCTTAGATCGAACCTATGCGGGCACAGATACGCAGTATTTT. Protein sequence: CASSLDRTYAGTDTQYF. The rearrangement uses TRBV11-2 and TRBJ2-3; D gene ambiguous. V was trimmed by 0 bases and J by 1 base, leaving 14 bases between them. The CDR3 consists of 17 residues. Germline V lookup: CDR1 SGHAT, CDR2 FQNNGV.